The entry that follows covers one TCR beta chain sequence. The CDR3 totals 13 residues. Trimming shortened V by 3 bases and J by 4 bases, and 12 bases separated the two germline ends. Germline CDR1 reads SQVTM; CDR2 reads ANQGSEA. The data originate from a study of blood T cell repertoires in COVID-19. On the study more broadly: Spain, Italy and the United States supplied samples that represented acute and convalescent COVID-19. The cDNA or gDNA used as material had been derived from T cells, B-cell-depleted T cells, or PBMCs.

Using immunoSEQ multiplex PCR, the repertoire was profiled, and TCRdb retains in-frame clones only, with some absent. The sample consists of about 160,000 clones, over 90% of them appearing once. Seattle cases were enrolled at active infection and followed longitudinally. This chain links TRBV29-1 with TRBJ2-5; a weak D match, TRBD2 (5 bases). The clonotype was recovered from a woman aged 60-75 years with COVID-19, enrolled during active disease. The sequenced material came from peripheral blood. The CDR3 protein is CSVEAFEGETQYF. The CDR3 nucleotides read TGCAGCGTTGAGGCCTTTGAGGGAGAGACCCAGTACTTC.